The 22 T cell receptor beta chains below all came from one sample that was sequenced in a study of blood T cell repertoires in COVID-19. The method was immunoSEQ multiplex PCR; TCRdb's version includes in-frame clones alone and lacks a portion of them. There are 68,000 or so clones in the sample; about 85% occur only once, and 3.4% lies in the top ten. Input material: peripheral blood. These receptors were obtained from a woman aged 45-65 years with COVID-19, enrolled during active disease.

This chain connects TRBV21-1 to TRBJ1-2; the table's D call of TRBD1 was not tested on the DNA. TRBV21-1 is reported as a pseudogene. The CDR3 totals 15 residues. CDR3: CASGLTGPSNYGYTF. The CDR3 DNA follows: TGTGCCAGCGGACTGACAGGACCCTCTAACTATGGCTACACCTTC.

The chain couples TRBV7-2 to TRBJ1-4, with 7 nucleotides matching TRBD1. In germline, CDR1 is SGHTA, CDR2 FQGNSA. This CDR3 comprises 16 residues. With V trimmed by 1 base and J by 8 bases, 10 bases remained unmatched. CDR3 in amino acids: CASSLVRRQGEEKLFF. CDR3 DNA: TGTGCCAGCAGCTTAGTCAGGCGACAGGGTGAAGAAAAACTGTTTTTT.

This chain connects TRBV19 to TRBJ2-1, with 7 bases matching TRBD2. The CDR3 is made up of 18 amino acids. Germline-derived CDR1 and CDR2 are LNHDA and SQIVND (reference sequence). V trimming: 1 base; J trimming: 0 bases; junction bases outside the gene matches: 9. For the CDR3, the DNA is TGTGCCAGTAGTATAGGGCCTAGCGGATTTAGCTCCTACAATGAGCAGTTCTTC. Translating it yields CASSIGPSGFSSYNEQFF. The whole variable domain, remainder taken from reference TRBV19 and TRBJ2-1, is DGGITQSPKYLFRKEGQNVTLSCEQNLNHDAMYWYRQDPGQGLRLIYYSQIVNDFQKGDIAEGYSVSREKKESFPLTVTSAQKNPTAFYLCASSIGPSGFSSYNEQFFGPGTRLTVL.

This clone was seen a few times. V gene TRBV7-2 combines with J gene TRBJ2-1, with 8 bases lining up with TRBD2. Trimming cost V 4 bases and J 3 bases; bases outside gene matches: 5. This CDR3 is 15 amino acids long. Germline V gene sequence: CDR1 SGHTA, CDR2 FQGNSA. The CDR3: CASSSSGSIYNEQFF. In DNA form, the CDR3 reads TGTGCCAGCAGCTCGAGCGGGAGCATCTACAATGAGCAGTTCTTC.

The V gene is TRBV27, the J gene TRBJ1-6; 7 bases are shared with TRBD1. CDR3 length: 15 residues. Germline V gene sequence: CDR1 MNHEY, CDR2 SMNVEV (reference sequence). The junction had 9 bases not matched to a gene; V was cut back by 3 bases and J by 10 bases. For the CDR3, the DNA is TGTGCCAGCAGTTTCAGCCCCACAGGGGAATCACCCCTCCACTTT. Amino acid sequence: CASSFSPTGESPLHF.

This clone came up once. V is TRBV28 and J is TRBJ2-5; TRBD1 matches 9 bases. Germline trimming cut 6 bases from V and 3 bases from J; bases unmatched to any gene: 11. CDR1 and CDR2 (germline): MDHEN, SYDVKM. CDR3 length: 16 amino acids. The CDR3 nucleotides read TGTGCCAGCAGGCCTTTCTCGGGACAGGGAAAAGAGACCCAGTACTTC. Protein sequence: CASRPFSGQGKETQYF.

The chain links TRBV2 to TRBJ2-1, with a possible D match to TRBD2 (5 bases). Trimming pared 4 bases from V and 5 bases from J, leaving 15 bases between. Germline-derived CDR1 and CDR2 are SNHLY and FYNNEI. The CDR3 runs to 15 residues. For the CDR3, the DNA is TGTGCCAGCAGTGCCGGGAAATGGCTAAACAATGAGCAGTTCTTC. Its translation is CASSAGKWLNNEQFF.

The chain has TRBV30 and TRBJ2-3; TRBD2 matches at 8 bases. The germline V gene encodes CDR1 GTSNPN and CDR2 SVGIG (reference sequence). After removal of 3 bases from V and 5 bases from J, the junction contained 7 bases not matched to a gene. There are 14 residues in the CDR3. CDR3 loop: CAWSVSGTGDTQYF. CDR3 bases: TGTGCCTGGAGCGTTAGCGGGACGGGAGATACGCAGTATTTT.

The CDR3 nucleotides read TGTGCCTGGGGTAACTCAGGTACTTCGCAGTTCTTC. Translating it yields CAWGNSGTSQFF. The gene calls are TRBV30 and TRBJ2-1, with D hard to call. Trimming left V 5 bases short and J 12 bases short, with 17 bases between. The CDR3 has 12 amino acids. In germline, CDR1 is GTSNPN, CDR2 SVGIG (reference sequence).

The V call is TRBV6-5, the J call TRBJ2-7, with D possibly TRBD1 on 5 matching bases. The V end lost 5 bases, the J end lost 5 bases, and 7 bases lay between the germline ends. Germline loops: CDR1 MNHEY, CDR2 SVGAGI. The length of the CDR3 is 11 residues. The DNA for the CDR3 is TGTGCCAGCAGTCGACAGAACGAGCAGTACTTC. Residues: CASSRQNEQYF.

This chain links TRBV2 with TRBJ1-6; possible D gene TRBD1, 5 bases. V shed 6 bases and J shed 7 bases, with 7 bases lying between them. The germline CDR1 and CDR2 sequences are SNHLY and FYNNEI. The CDR3 has 12 amino acids. CDR3 residues: CASSRVNSPLHF. The CDR3 bases are TGTGCCAGCAGCAGGGTAAATTCACCCCTCCACTTT. The full variable domain, its missing parts supplied by reference TRBV2 and TRBJ1-6, is EPEVTQTPSHQVTQMGQEVILRCVPISNHLYFYWYRQILGQKVEFLVSFYNNEISEKSEIFDDQFSVERPDGSNFTLKIRSTKLEDSAMYFCASSRVNSPLHFGNGTRLTVT.

This clone has only a few counts. The chain links TRBV6-5 to TRBJ2-7, with 8 positions matching TRBD1. CDR1 is MNHEY and CDR2 is SVGAGI in the germline V gene. The CDR3 has 15 amino acids. The junction had 9 bases not matched to a gene; V was cut back by 2 bases and J by 6 bases. The CDR3 DNA follows: TGTGCCAGCAGTTACATCGGACAGGGTCGGGGCGAGCAGTACTTC. This translates into CASSYIGQGRGEQYF.

V gene TRBV4-3 combines with J gene TRBJ2-1, with a weak D call TRBD2 (6 bases). Germline assignment: CDR1 LGHNA and CDR2 YSLEER. Trimming cost V 1 base and J 4 bases, with 14 bases left between them. This CDR3 region has 16 residues. This chain's CDR3 is CASSQGGGNVYNEQFF. Written as DNA, the CDR3 is TGCGCCAGCAGCCAAGGTGGCGGGAACGTTTACAATGAGCAGTTCTTC.

This sequence joins TRBV19 and TRBJ2-7; maybe TRBD1 (6 bases). The CDR3 runs to 14 residues. The germline V and J ends were trimmed by 5 bases and 5 bases, with 16 bases remaining between them. Germline-derived CDR1 and CDR2 are LNHDA and SQIVND (reference sequence). CDR3 sequence: CASSRQAWWDEQYF. The CDR3 DNA reads as TGTGCCAGTAGTCGACAGGCGTGGTGGGACGAGCAGTACTTC.

The rearrangement links TRBV25-1 to TRBJ2-2; D gene ambiguous. This CDR3 region has 15 residues. Germline CDR1 and CDR2: MGHDK and SYGVNS. Trimming left V 0 bases short and J 0 bases short, with 5 bases between. The CDR3 sequence: CASSEYPTNTGELFF. The DNA of the CDR3 is TGTGCCAGCAGTGAATATCCCACGAACACCGGGGAGCTGTTTTTT.

Only a few counts were recorded for this clone. The rearrangement joins TRBV9 to TRBJ2-3, with 7 positions matching TRBD2. The CDR3 is made up of 12 amino acids. CDR1 and CDR2 (germline): SGDLS, YYNGEE. Trimming removed 0 bases from V and 8 bases from J; junction bases left unmatched: 0. The CDR3 coding sequence is TGTGCCAGCAGCGTAGCGGGAGGTACGCAGTATTTT. Amino acids: CASSVAGGTQYF.

The chain employs TRBV6-5 and TRBJ2-6; D is unclear. CDR1 is MNHEY, CDR2 SVGAGI, per germline. CDR3 length: 15 residues. The V gene lost 10 bases and the J gene lost 4 bases, with 17 bases spanning the gap. The CDR3 region has the DNA TGTGCCATCCCATCTCGAACCACAGGGGCCAACGTCCTGACTTTC. Translation: CAIPSRTTGANVLTF.

This chain links TRBV9 with TRBJ2-3; D remains ambiguous. Deletions cut 0 bases from V and 5 bases from J, with 16 bases between. This CDR3 spans 16 amino acids. Germline values: CDR1 SGDLS, CDR2 YYNGEE. As DNA, the CDR3 is TGTGCCAGCAGCGTAGACTCCTTTGGTGTCGTAGATACGCAGTATTTT. Translated: CASSVDSFGVVDTQYF.

The chain recombines TRBV7-2 with TRBJ2-2, with 7 bases aligning to TRBD2. The germline CDR1 and CDR2 sequences are SGHTA and FQGNSA. V was clipped by 5 bases and J by 2 bases; unmatched bases: 5. The CDR3 loop spans 15 amino acids. CDR3 DNA sequence: TGTGCCAGCAGCCAGGGACTAACAAACACCGGGGAGCTGTTTTTT. As protein: CASSQGLTNTGELFF.

The J gene is TRBJ2-7, the V gene TRBV12-3 or TRBV12-4, with 11 bases that match TRBD1. This CDR3 spans 12 amino acids. V was pared by 4 bases and J by 12 bases, with 5 bases of the junction left unmatched. As DNA, the CDR3 is TGTGCCAGCAGTTCCAGGACAGGGGGCCGGTACTTC. Translating it yields CASSSRTGGRYF.

V is TRBV5-4 and J is TRBJ2-7; 7 positions match TRBD1. Losses at the gene ends were 4 bases for V and 4 bases for J; bases not matched to a gene: 11. Germline loops: CDR1 SGHNT, CDR2 YYREEE (reference sequence). The CDR3 sequence is 15 residues long. Written as DNA, the CDR3 is TGTGCCAGCAGCCCAGGGGGTGGCAGGGAGTACGAGCAGTACTTC. It is translated as CASSPGGGREYEQYF.

This clone was seen just once. CDR3 in DNA: TGTGCCAGCAGTTCCCAGGACAGGAACTATGGCTACACCTTC. Residues: CASSSQDRNYGYTF. The chain uses TRBV28 and TRBJ1-2; TRBD1 aligns across 7 bases. Germline CDR1 reads MDHEN; CDR2 reads SYDVKM. V was pared by 4 bases and J by 2 bases, with 4 bases of the junction left unmatched. The CDR3 extends over 14 amino acids.